What follows are 17 T cell receptor beta chains derived from one specimen sequenced in a study of OX40 agonist ivuxolimab in advanced cancers. Sequencing used immunoSEQ multiplex PCR; TCRdb keeps in-frame clones, though not all of them. The table includes almost 65,000 clones, about 80% detected once. The input for sequencing was CD4+ or CD8+ T cells sorted from blood, taken in a trial of the OX40 agonist ivuxolimab. Receptors originate from an adult with an advanced solid tumor such as melanoma, head and neck, liver or kidney cancer.

This rearrangement joins TRBV19 to TRBJ1-3, with D unclear. This CDR3 is built from 13 residues. Trimming stripped 4 bases from V and 2 bases from J, with 6 bases between. CDR1 is LNHDA, CDR2 SQIVND, per germline (reference sequence). The CDR3 sequence is CASSTTPGNTIYF. CDR3 in DNA: TGTGCCAGTAGTACGACCCCTGGAAACACCATATATTTT.

The V call is TRBV5-1, the J call TRBJ1-1; D gene ambiguous. The germline V gene has CDR1 SGHRS and CDR2 YFSETQ. Trimming removed 0 bases from V and 6 bases from J, with 12 bases in between. The CDR3 is 14 amino acids. The CDR3 bases are TGCGCCAGCAGCTTGGACGCCTCAGGCGCTGAAGCTTTCTTT. This gives the protein CASSLDASGAEAFF.

The chain is built from TRBV7-2 and TRBJ2-4; 8 positions match TRBD2. Germline-derived CDR1 and CDR2 are SGHTA and FQGNSA. The CDR3 spans 19 residues. Trimming at V came to 0 bases and at J to 9 bases, leaving 19 bases not matched to a gene. The CDR3 DNA reads as TGTGCCAGCAGCTTAGCCACAGCCCCCTCCCGCCCCGGGGGGGGCATTCAGTACTTC. Residues: CASSLATAPSRPGGGIQYF.

Remarks on this clone: The same CDR3 can be traced to other DNA sequences in this sample. CDR3 region: CASSLDAYEQYF. The DNA of the CDR3 is TGCGCCAGCAGCTTGGACGCATACGAGCAGTACTTC. The J gene is TRBJ2-7, the V gene TRBV5-1; D uncertain. Germline assignment: CDR1 SGHRS and CDR2 YFSETQ. The CDR3 runs 12 residues. Trimming left V 0 bases short and J 4 bases short, with 5 bases between. The full variable domain, its missing parts supplied by reference TRBV5-1 and TRBJ2-7, is KAGVTQTPRYLIKTRGQQVTLSCSPISGHRSVSWYQQTPGQGLQFLFEYFSETQRNKGNFPGRFSGRQFSNSRSEMNVSTLELGDSALYLCASSLDAYEQYFGPGTRLTVT.

The chain couples TRBV6-5 to TRBJ2-5, with 13 bases lining up with TRBD2. The CDR3 covers 16 residues. Trimming cost V 2 bases and J 4 bases; bases outside gene matches: 4. The germline V gene has CDR1 MNHEY and CDR2 SVGAGI. CDR3 in DNA: TGTGCCAGCAGTTACGGTCGGACTAGCGGGAGAGAGACCCAGTACTTC. It encodes CASSYGRTSGRETQYF.

A few counts support this clone. V usage is TRBV20-1 and J usage is TRBJ1-1; unclear D gene. Deletions cut 2 bases from V and 3 bases from J, with 4 bases between. The CDR3 is 11 residues long. Germline lookup yields CDR1 DFQATT and CDR2 SNEGSKA (reference sequence). The CDR3 nucleotides are TGCAGTGCTAGACCCCACACTGAAGCTTTCTTT. The encoded protein is CSARPHTEAFF.

The chain uses TRBV5-1 and TRBJ2-1, with D hard to call. CDR3 length equals 15 residues. The germline V gene has CDR1 SGHRS and CDR2 YFSETQ. The V gene lost 7 bases and the J gene lost 0 bases, with 14 bases spanning the gap. CDR3 protein: CASRLGGDSYNEQFF. The DNA for the CDR3 is TGCGCCAGCCGACTTGGTGGGGACTCCTACAATGAGCAGTTCTTC.

This sequence joins TRBV4-2 and TRBJ1-2, with D maybe TRBD1 (6 bases). The CDR3 runs 14 residues. Trimming shortened V by 0 bases and J by 5 bases, and 10 bases separated the two germline ends. Germline assignment: CDR1 LGHNA and CDR2 YNFKEQ. The CDR3 DNA is TGTGCCAGCAGCCAAGATGCAGGGGAGTATGGCTACACCTTC. This encodes CASSQDAGEYGYTF.

A few counts support this clone. The rearrangement uses TRBV6-6 and TRBJ1-1, with D possibly matching TRBD1 (6 bases). CDR1 and CDR2 from the germline V gene are MNHNY and SVGAGI (reference sequence). The CDR3 is 14 amino acids. The ends were cut back, 7 bases at V and 0 bases at J, with 12 bases in the middle. CDR3 in DNA: TGTGCCAGCACCTGGACAGCAATGAACACTGAAGCTTTCTTT. Its protein is CASTWTAMNTEAFF.

This clone has a single count. The rearrangement links TRBV25-1 to TRBJ1-6, with TRBD1 as a possible D gene (6 bases). Per the germline V gene, CDR1 is MGHDK and CDR2 is SYGVNS. Deletions cut 3 bases from V and 3 bases from J, with 9 bases between. CDR3 length: 15 amino acids. For the CDR3, the DNA is TGTGCCAGCAGTGATTCCAGGGGCTATAATTCACCCCTCCACTTT. This sequence encodes CASSDSRGYNSPLHF.

The chain combines TRBV6-1 with TRBJ1-4, with a possible D match to TRBD1 (5 bases). The V end lost 7 bases, the J end lost 4 bases, and 10 bases lay between the germline ends. From germline, CDR1 is MNHNS and CDR2 SASEGT. CDR3 length equals 13 residues. CDR3 in amino acids: CASNRQNNEKLFF. The CDR3 bases are TGTGCCAGCAACCGACAGAATAATGAAAAACTGTTTTTT.

V and J are TRBV5-5 and TRBJ1-1; no clear D. Germline V gene sequence: CDR1 SGHKS, CDR2 YYEKEE (reference sequence). With 5 bases removed from V and 1 base from J, the gap between germline ends came to 6 bases. The CDR3 consists of 12 residues. The CDR3 DNA follows: TGTGCCAGCAGTTCAGAGAACACTGAAGCTTTCTTT. It is translated as CASSSENTEAFF.

The chain combines TRBV7-2 with TRBJ2-6; no firm D call. Germline V CDR1 and CDR2: SGHTA, FQGNSA. With 5 bases removed from V and 5 bases from J, the gap between germline ends came to 19 bases. This CDR3 region has 17 residues. The CDR3 loop is CASSNVLRQSRANVLTF. Written as DNA, the CDR3 is TGTGCCAGCAGCAACGTCTTACGACAAAGTCGGGCCAACGTCCTGACTTTC. Supplemented by reference TRBV7-2 and TRBJ2-6, the full variable domain reads GAGVSQSPSNKVTEKGKDVELRCDPISGHTALYWYRQSLGQGLEFLIYFQGNSAPDKSGLPSDRFSAERTGGSVSTLTIQRTQQEDSAVYLCASSNVLRQSRANVLTFGAGSRLTVL.

V usage is TRBV29-1 and J usage is TRBJ2-7; 7 bases are shared with TRBD2. The CDR3 has 13 residues. Germline lookup yields CDR1 SQVTM and CDR2 ANQGSEA. With 4 bases clipped from V and 3 bases from J, the junction kept 6 bases outside the gene matches. The CDR3 region is CSVAGGTHYEQYF. The CDR3 DNA reads as TGCAGCGTTGCCGGGGGGACTCACTACGAGCAGTACTTC.

The rearrangement joins TRBV19 to TRBJ2-2; the D is unclear. The V end lost 6 bases, the J end lost 6 bases, and 17 bases lay between the germline ends. Germline CDR1 and CDR2: LNHDA and SQIVND (reference sequence). The CDR3 has 15 residues. The CDR3 loop is CASRLMARQAGELFF. The DNA of the CDR3 is TGTGCCAGTAGATTGATGGCAAGGCAGGCCGGGGAGCTGTTTTTT.

The CDR3 sequence is CTSSQDSSLFGRDEQFF. The CDR3 DNA is TGCACCAGCAGCCAAGATAGTTCTTTGTTTGGGAGGGATGAGCAGTTCTTC. The chain recombines TRBV1 with TRBJ2-1; TRBD2 is the table's D call and was not checked against the DNA. TRBV1 is termed a pseudogene. The CDR3 is 17 amino acids.

The chain carries TRBV30 and TRBJ2-7; D possibly corresponds to TRBD2 (6 bases). The CDR3 consists of 11 residues. Per the germline V gene, CDR1 is GTSNPN and CDR2 is SVGIG (reference sequence). V dropped 1 base and J dropped 9 bases, with 10 bases sitting between them. In nucleotides, the CDR3 is TGTGCCTGGAGTGGGGGGGACGGGCAGTACTTC. The encoded protein is CAWSGGDGQYF.